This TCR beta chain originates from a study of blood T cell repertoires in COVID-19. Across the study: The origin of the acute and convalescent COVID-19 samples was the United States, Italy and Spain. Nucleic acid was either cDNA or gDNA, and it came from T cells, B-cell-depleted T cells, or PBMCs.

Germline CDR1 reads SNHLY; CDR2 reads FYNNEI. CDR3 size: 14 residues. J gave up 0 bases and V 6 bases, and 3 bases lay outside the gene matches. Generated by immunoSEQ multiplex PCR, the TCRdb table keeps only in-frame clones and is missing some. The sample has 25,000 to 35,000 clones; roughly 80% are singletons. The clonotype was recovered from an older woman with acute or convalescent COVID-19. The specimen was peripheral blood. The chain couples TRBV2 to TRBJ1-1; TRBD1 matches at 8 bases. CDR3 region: CASSRQGMNTEAFF. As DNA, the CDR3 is TGTGCCAGCAGCCGACAGGGGATGAACACTGAAGCTTTCTTT.